These 8 T cell receptor beta chains share one sample of origin, sequenced in a study of shared clonotypes between healthy human individuals. Here immunoSEQ multiplex PCR was the method, and the copy in TCRdb shows in-frame clones only, minus some. Among roughly 2.1 million clones listed, more than 85% were seen once. Naive CD8 cells comprised CD45RO-negative, CCR7-positively selected cells, excluding terminally differentiated effector memory CD45RA+ cells. Sequenced: naive CD8+ T cells from PBMCs. These receptors were obtained from a man aged 18-30 years in good health. Some clones in this sample may be carry-over from other donors' samples.

This chain uses TRBV5-4 with TRBJ2-1; maybe TRBD2 (6 bases). The ends were cut back, 2 bases at V and 5 bases at J, with 14 bases in the middle. The germline gives CDR1 SGHNT, CDR2 YYREEE (reference sequence). This CDR3 contains 15 residues. The CDR3 DNA is TGTGCCAGCAGCTTACTAGCAGAGGTCGACAATGAGCAGTTCTTC. Protein product: CASSLLAEVDNEQFF.

Points on this clone: Other DNA variants within this sample encode the same CDR3. The chain has TRBV28 and TRBJ1-5, with 8 bases matching TRBD1. There are 14 residues in the CDR3. With 5 bases clipped from V and 5 bases from J, the junction kept 5 bases outside the gene matches. Germline CDR1 MDHEN, CDR2 SYDVKM. DNA for the CDR3: TGTGCCAGCAGTCTTGGACAGGGACATCAGCCCCAGCATTTT. Translating gives CASSLGQGHQPQHF. The variable domain in full, with the rest retrieved from reference TRBV28 and TRBJ1-5, is DVKVTQSSRYLVKRTGEKVFLECVQDMDHENMFWYRQDPGLGLRLIYFSYDVKMKEKGDIPEGYSVSREKKERFSLILESASTNQTSMYLCASSLGQGHQPQHFGDGTRLSIL.

The rearrangement links TRBV19 to TRBJ2-1; 7 bases fit TRBD2. Trimming took 8 bases from V and 4 from J; bases not matched to a gene: 8. CDR1 and CDR2 from the germline V gene are LNHDA and SQIVND (reference sequence). The CDR3 is 14 amino acids. In nucleotides, the CDR3 is TGTGCCAGTGGGAGACTAGCAGCTTACAATGAGCAGTTCTTC. As protein: CASGRLAAYNEQFF.

A note on this clone: The sample holds other DNA sequences that translate to the same CDR3. The chain joins TRBV27 to TRBJ2-7; a weak D match, TRBD1 (5 bases). Trimming stripped 3 bases from V and 0 bases from J, with 9 bases between. The germline V gene has CDR1 MNHEY and CDR2 SMNVEV (reference sequence). The CDR3 is made up of 14 amino acids. The CDR3 sequence is CASSFRGNSYEQYF. CDR3 sequence (DNA): TGTGCCAGCAGTTTTAGGGGAAACTCCTACGAGCAGTACTTC.

The chain has TRBV28 and TRBJ1-3; unclear D gene. V was shortened by 5 bases and J by 0 bases, with 17 bases between the two germline ends. The CDR3 spans 17 residues. Germline assignment: CDR1 MDHEN and CDR2 SYDVKM. In DNA form, the CDR3 reads TGTGCCAGCAGTCCGTTTCTTGCCGCTCCCTCTGGAAACACCATATATTTT. The encoded protein is CASSPFLAAPSGNTIYF.

The chain couples TRBV25-1 to TRBJ2-2; 7 nucleotides line up with TRBD1. Germline V lookup: CDR1 MGHDK, CDR2 SYGVNS. The CDR3 length is 15 residues. V lost 8 bases and J lost 3; bases outside the gene matches: 9. CDR3 nucleotides: TGTGCCAGCGGCCCAGGGGGTAAAGACACCGGGGAGCTGTTTTTT. Its protein is CASGPGGKDTGELFF.

The chain has TRBV28 and TRBJ2-7; no definite D call. This CDR3 comprises 16 residues. V was pared by 2 bases and J by 1 base, with 15 bases between. CDR1 MDHEN and CDR2 SYDVKM come from the germline V gene. DNA for the CDR3: TGTGCCAGCAGTTTACTGACGATCGGACGGTCCTACGAGCAGTACTTC. This translates into CASSLLTIGRSYEQYF.

About this clone itself: The sample contains more than one DNA sequence encoding this CDR3. The chain recombines TRBV27 with TRBJ2-7; 9 bases map to TRBD2. The J segment lost 0 bases and the V segment lost 5 bases, leaving 5 bases of the junction unmatched. The CDR3 runs to 15 residues. CDR1 and CDR2 from the germline V gene are MNHEY and SMNVEV (reference sequence). The DNA for the CDR3 is TGTGCCAGCAGTCTGCGACTAGCGGCCTCCTACGAGCAGTACTTC. Protein sequence: CASSLRLAASYEQYF.